This T cell receptor (beta chain) comes out of a study of response to subunit inactivated influenza vaccine. Study-level findings and limits: Each seasonal influenza vaccination recruits few new T cells, the authors suggested.

CDR3 length: 19 amino acids. The V gene's germline CDR1 is LGHNA and CDR2 YSLEER. The ends were cut back, 0 bases at V and 0 bases at J, with 15 bases in the middle. TCRdb fed the RT-PCR reads into MiXCR, producing one record per CDR3 protein. The table has about 180,000 distinct CDR3 sequences, about 9% seen once; the top ten hold about 11%. This clonotype showed up many times. The antigen is undetermined. J is TRBJ2-6 and V is TRBV4-3, with a possible D match to TRBD1 (5 bases). This TCR was sampled from a man in his fifties or sixties who received an inactivated influenza vaccine. The specimen comprised non-naive T cells sorted from PBMCs, sampled on the day of vaccination. CDR3 sequence (DNA): TGCGCCAGCAGCCAAGAAATCCCAGGGTGGGGCTCTGGGGCCAACGTCCTGACTTTC. The encoded protein is CASSQEIPGWGSGANVLTF.